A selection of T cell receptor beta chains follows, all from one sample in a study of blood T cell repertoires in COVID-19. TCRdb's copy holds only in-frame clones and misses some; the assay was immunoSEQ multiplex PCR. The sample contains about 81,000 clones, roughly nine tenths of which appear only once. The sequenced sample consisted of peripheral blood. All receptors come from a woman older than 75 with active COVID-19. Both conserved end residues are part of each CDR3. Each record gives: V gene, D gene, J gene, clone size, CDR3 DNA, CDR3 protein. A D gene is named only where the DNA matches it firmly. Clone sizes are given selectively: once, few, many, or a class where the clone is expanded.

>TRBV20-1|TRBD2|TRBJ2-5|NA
TGCAGTGCTAGTGTCCCCGGACTAGCGGGAGGGTGGAAGACCCAGTACTTC
CSASVPGLAGGWKTQYF
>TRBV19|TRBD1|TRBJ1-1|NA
TGTGCCAGTAGTACTGACAGGGGGATAAACACTGAAGCTTTCTTT
CASSTDRGINTEAFF
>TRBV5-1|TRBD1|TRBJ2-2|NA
TGCGCCAGCAGCTTGGAGGCAGGGGGCTTAACCGGGGAGCTGTTTTTT
CASSLEAGGLTGELFF
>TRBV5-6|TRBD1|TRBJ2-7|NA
TGTGCCAGCAGCCTGCTGGGCGGACAGGGTAGCGACGAGCAGTACTTC
CASSLLGGQGSDEQYF
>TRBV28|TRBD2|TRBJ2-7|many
TGTGCCAGCAGCCGCGGATCTAGCGGTTACGAGCAGTACTTC
CASSRGSSGYEQYF
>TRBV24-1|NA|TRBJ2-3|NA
TGTGCCACCGCCGGTCCAGATACGCAGTATTTT
CATAGPDTQYF
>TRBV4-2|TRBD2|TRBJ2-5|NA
TGTGCCAGCAGCCAAGGGGGCGGGAGTCAGACCCAGTACTTC
CASSQGGGSQTQYF
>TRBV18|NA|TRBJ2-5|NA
TGTGCCAGCTCACCACCCGCGGGGTGGGAGACCCAGTACTTC
CASSPPAGWETQYF
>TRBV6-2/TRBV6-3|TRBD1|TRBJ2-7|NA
TGTGCCAGCAGTTACCGGACAGGGAGGTCCAGCGAGCAGTACTTC
CASSYRTGRSSEQYF
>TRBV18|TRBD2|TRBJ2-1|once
TGTGCCAGCTCAGGCGGGGCGGGAGACAATGAGCAGTTCTTC
CASSGGAGDNEQFF
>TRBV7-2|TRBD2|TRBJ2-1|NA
TGTGCCAGCAGCTTAGGCGGGAGGGACTACAATGAGCAGTTCTTC
CASSLGGRDYNEQFF
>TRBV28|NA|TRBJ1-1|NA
TGTGCCAGCAGACCGAGACAGGACGGTTACACTGAAGCTTTCTTT
CASRPRQDGYTEAFF
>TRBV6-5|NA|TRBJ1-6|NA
TGTGCCAGCAGTTACGGGGGCGGGAATTCACCCCTCCACTTT
CASSYGGGNSPLHF
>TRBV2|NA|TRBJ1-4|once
TGTGCCAGCAGTGCGGACAGTGAAAAACTGTTTTTT
CASSADSEKLFF
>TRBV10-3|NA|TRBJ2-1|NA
TGTGCCATCAGCTCAGGACAGCAGAATGAGCAGTTCTTC
CAISSGQQNEQFF
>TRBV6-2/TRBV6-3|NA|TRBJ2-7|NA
TGTGCCAGCAGTTACTCCTACGGATCGACAAAGCAGTACTTC
CASSYSYGSTKQYF
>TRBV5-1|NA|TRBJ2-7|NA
TGCGCCAGCAGCCCGTATAACGACAAAGGCGAGCAGTACTTC
CASSPYNDKGEQYF
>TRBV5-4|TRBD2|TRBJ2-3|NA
TGTGCCAGCAGCTTGGAGTCTAGCGGGAGGGGCACAGATACGCAGTATTTT
CASSLESSGRGTDTQYF
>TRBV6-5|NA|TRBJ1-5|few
TGTGCCAGCAGTTCAGGAATAACGAGCAATCAGCCCCAGCATTTT
CASSSGITSNQPQHF
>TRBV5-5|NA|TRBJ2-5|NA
TGTGCCAGCAGCATCTGGACTCTCCCCGGGGAGACCCAGTACTTC
CASSIWTLPGETQYF
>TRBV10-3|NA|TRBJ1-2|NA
TGTGCCATCAGTGAGTTTCGGGGGGCTGAATATGGCTACACCTTC
CAISEFRGAEYGYTF
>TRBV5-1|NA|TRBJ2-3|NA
TGCGCCAGCAGCTTGGGGTTCCGTGAAGGGGCAAGCACAGATACGCAGTATTTT
CASSLGFREGASTDTQYF
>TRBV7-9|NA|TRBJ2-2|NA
TGTGCCAGCAGCTTGGTCTGGGGCGATGGCACCGGGGAGCTGTTTTTT
CASSLVWGDGTGELFF
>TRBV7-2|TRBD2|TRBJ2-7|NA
TGTGCCAGCAGCTTAGCAACGACTAGCGGGACCCCCTACGAGCAGTACTTC
CASSLATTSGTPYEQYF
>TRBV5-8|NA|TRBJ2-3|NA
TGTGCCAGCAGCTTGGACGGCAGGCCACTCACAGATACGCAGTATTTT
CASSLDGRPLTDTQYF
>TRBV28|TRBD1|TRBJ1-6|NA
TGTGCCAGCAGTTTAACGCAAGGACAGGGAATTGATTCACCCCTCCACTTT
CASSLTQGQGIDSPLHF
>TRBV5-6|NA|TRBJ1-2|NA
TGTGCCAGCAGCCCAACAGGCAACTATGGCTACACCTTC
CASSPTGNYGYTF
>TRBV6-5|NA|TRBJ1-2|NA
TGTGCCAGCAGAGACGTCCAGTTCAGCGTTAATGGCTACACCTTC
CASRDVQFSVNGYTF